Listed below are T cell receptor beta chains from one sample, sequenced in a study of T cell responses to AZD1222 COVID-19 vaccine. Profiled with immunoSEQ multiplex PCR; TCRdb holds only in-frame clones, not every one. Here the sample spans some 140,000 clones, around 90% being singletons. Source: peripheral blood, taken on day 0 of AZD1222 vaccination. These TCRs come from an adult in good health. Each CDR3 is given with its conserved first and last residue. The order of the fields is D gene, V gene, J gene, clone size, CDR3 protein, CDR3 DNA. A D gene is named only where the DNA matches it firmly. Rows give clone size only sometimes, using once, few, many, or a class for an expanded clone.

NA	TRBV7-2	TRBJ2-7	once	CASSLRPETYEQYF	TGTGCCAGCAGCTTAAGACCGGAGACCTACGAGCAGTACTTC
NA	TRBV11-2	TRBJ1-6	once	CASSLVDRAGPSPLHF	TGTGCCAGCAGCCTGGTGGACCGCGCAGGACCTTCACCCCTCCACTTT
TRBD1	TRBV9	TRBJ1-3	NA	CASSARGTGAGNTIYF	TGTGCCAGCAGCGCAAGAGGGACAGGGGCTGGAAACACCATATATTTT
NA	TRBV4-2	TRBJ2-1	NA	CASSQVRGGSYNEQFF	TGTGCCAGCAGCCAAGTCAGGGGCGGCTCCTACAATGAGCAGTTCTTC
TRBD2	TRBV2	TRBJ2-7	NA	CASKFLVGAGGFIEQYF	TGTGCCAGCAAGTTCCTCGTCGGAGCGGGGGGGTTTATAGAGCAGTACTTC
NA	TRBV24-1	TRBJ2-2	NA	CATNDRVRRDTGELFF	TGTGCCACCAACGACCGAGTCAGGCGAGACACCGGGGAGCTGTTTTTT
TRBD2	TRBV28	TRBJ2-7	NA	CASRNVLAGAHEQYF	TGTGCCAGCAGGAATGTCCTAGCGGGAGCCCACGAGCAGTACTTC
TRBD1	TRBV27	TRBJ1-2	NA	CASKDRERYGYTF	TGTGCCAGCAAAGACAGGGAGAGGTATGGCTACACCTTC
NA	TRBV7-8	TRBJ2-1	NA	CASSFPRESHSYNEQFF	TGTGCCAGCAGCTTCCCCAGGGAGTCCCACTCCTACAATGAGCAGTTCTTC
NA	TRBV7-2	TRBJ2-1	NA	CASSLRASPYNEQFF	TGTGCCAGCAGCTTAAGGGCCTCCCCATACAATGAGCAGTTCTTC
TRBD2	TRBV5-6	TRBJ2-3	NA	CASSLPGTSLDTQYF	TGTGCCAGCAGCTTGCCTGGGACTAGCTTAGATACGCAGTATTTT
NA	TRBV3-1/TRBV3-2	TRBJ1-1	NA	CASSPQVKTEAFF	TGTGCCAGCAGCCCACAGGTTAAGACTGAAGCTTTCTTT
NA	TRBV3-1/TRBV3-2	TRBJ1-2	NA	CASSQVQESIYGYTF	TGTGCCAGCAGCCAAGTACAGGAGTCTATCTATGGCTACACCTTC
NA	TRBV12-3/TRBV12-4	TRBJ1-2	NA	CASSPGHWGYTF	TGTGCCAGCAGTCCGGGACATTGGGGCTACACCTTC
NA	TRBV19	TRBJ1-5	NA	CASSIGQGISFRQPQHF	TGTGCCAGTAGTATCGGGCAGGGGATCTCGTTCCGTCAGCCCCAGCATTTT
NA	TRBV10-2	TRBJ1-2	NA	CASSDPQATGYTF	TGCGCCAGCAGTGACCCCCAAGCGACGGGCTACACCTTC
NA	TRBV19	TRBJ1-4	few	CASSIGGAYEKLFF	TGTGCCAGTAGTATCGGGGGTGCCTATGAAAAACTGTTTTTT
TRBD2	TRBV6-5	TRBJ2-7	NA	CASSYSGVASGELKYF	TGTGCCAGCAGTTACTCAGGGGTGGCTAGCGGTGAGTTAAAGTACTTC
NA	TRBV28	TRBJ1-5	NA	CASSLFGEAANQPQHF	TGTGCCAGCAGTTTATTTGGTGAGGCCGCCAATCAGCCCCAGCATTTT
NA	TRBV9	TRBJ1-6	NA	CASSVVGGDSPLHF	TGTGCCAGCAGCGTAGTGGGTGGGGATTCACCCCTCCACTTT
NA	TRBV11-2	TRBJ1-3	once	CASSPWLNTGGNTIYF	TGTGCCAGCAGCCCCTGGCTTAATACAGGGGGAAACACCATATATTTT
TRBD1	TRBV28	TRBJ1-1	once	CASAQPGTGGTEAFF	TGTGCCAGCGCGCAACCCGGGACAGGGGGCACTGAAGCTTTCTTT
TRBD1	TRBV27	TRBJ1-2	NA	CASSLYQQGSGYTF	TGTGCCAGCAGTTTATACCAACAGGGGTCTGGCTACACCTTC
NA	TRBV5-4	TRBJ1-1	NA	CASSSPLRANTEAFF	TGTGCCAGCAGCTCCCCCTTGAGGGCGAACACTGAAGCTTTCTTT
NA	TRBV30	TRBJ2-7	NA	CAWSGLNYEQYF	TGTGCCTGGTCGGGACTTAATTACGAGCAGTACTTC
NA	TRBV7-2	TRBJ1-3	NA	CASSLAAGTPLSGNTIYF	TGTGCCAGCAGCTTAGCGGCAGGGACTCCCCTCTCTGGAAACACCATATATTTT
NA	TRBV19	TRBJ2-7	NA	CASSIGGHLYEQYF	TGTGCCAGTAGTATTGGTGGACACCTCTACGAGCAGTACTTC
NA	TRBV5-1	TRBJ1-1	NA	CASSLGGFTEAFF	TGCGCCAGCAGCTTGGGAGGATTCACTGAAGCTTTCTTT
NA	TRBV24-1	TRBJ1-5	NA	CATSRGAQPQHF	TGTGCCACTAGCAGGGGTGCTCAGCCCCAGCATTTT
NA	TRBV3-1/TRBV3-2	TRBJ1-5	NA	CASSQGGGVGNQPQHF	TGTGCCAGCAGCCAAGGGGGGGGTGTCGGCAATCAGCCCCAGCATTTT
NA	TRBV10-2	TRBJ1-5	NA	CASTDLGSNQPQHF	TGCGCCAGCACCGATCTCGGTAGCAATCAGCCCCAGCATTTT
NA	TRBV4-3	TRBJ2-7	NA	CASSQAGTKGYEQYF	TGCGCCAGCAGCCAAGCCGGGACAAAGGGCTACGAGCAGTACTTC
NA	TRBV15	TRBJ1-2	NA	CATDEGRKDYGYTF	TGTGCCACCGATGAGGGGAGAAAGGACTATGGCTACACCTTC
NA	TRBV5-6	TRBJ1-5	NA	CASSFLAGNQPQHF	TGTGCCAGCAGCTTTCTTGCAGGGAATCAGCCCCAGCATTTT
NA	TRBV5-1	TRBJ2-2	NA	CASSLVLTGELFF	TGCGCCAGCAGCTTGGTTTTGACCGGGGAGCTGTTTTTT
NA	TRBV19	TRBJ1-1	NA	CASGWGAGTEAFF	TGTGCCAGCGGGTGGGGGGCCGGCACTGAAGCTTTCTTT
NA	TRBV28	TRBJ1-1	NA	CASSPFQGGTEAFF	TGTGCCAGCAGCCCGTTTCAGGGTGGGACTGAAGCTTTCTTT
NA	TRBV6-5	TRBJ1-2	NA	CASSYLGRPYGYTF	TGTGCCAGCAGTTACCTGGGCAGGCCTTATGGCTACACCTTC
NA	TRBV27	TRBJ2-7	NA	CASQDQTYEQYF	TGTGCCAGCCAGGACCAAACCTACGAGCAGTACTTC
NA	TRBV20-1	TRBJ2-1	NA	CSARGIDRSTANEQFF	TGCAGTGCTCGTGGCATCGACAGAAGTACGGCCAATGAGCAGTTCTTC
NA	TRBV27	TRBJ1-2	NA	CASSFDPNYGYTF	TGTGCCAGCAGTTTCGACCCTAACTATGGCTACACCTTC
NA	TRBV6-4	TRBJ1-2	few	CASSDSENYGYTF	TGTGCCAGCAGTGACTCGGAAAACTATGGCTACACCTTC
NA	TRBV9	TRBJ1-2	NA	CASSPTGPQPYGYTF	TGTGCCAGCAGCCCTACAGGGCCCCAGCCCTATGGCTACACCTTC
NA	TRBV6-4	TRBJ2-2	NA	CASSERDTGELFF	TGTGCCAGCAGTGAACGGGACACCGGGGAGCTGTTTTTT
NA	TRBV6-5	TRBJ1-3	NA	CASSYNGPSSGNTIYF	TGTGCCAGCAGTTACAATGGGCCTAGCTCTGGAAACACCATATATTTT
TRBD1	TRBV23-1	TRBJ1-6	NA	CASSPEDRDGSPLHF	TGCGCCAGCAGTCCAGAGGACAGGGACGGTTCACCCCTCCACTTT
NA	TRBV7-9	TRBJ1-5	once	CASSLEGVNQPQHF	TGTGCCAGCAGCTTAGAAGGGGTAAATCAGCCCCAGCATTTT
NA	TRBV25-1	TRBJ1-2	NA	CASSERDSPREGYTF	TGTGCCAGCAGTGAACGAGATTCCCCCAGGGAAGGCTACACCTTC
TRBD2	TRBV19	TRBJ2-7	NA	CASSLTSGRIDEQYF	TGTGCCAGTAGCCTGACTAGCGGGAGGATTGACGAGCAGTACTTC
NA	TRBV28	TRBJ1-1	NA	CASSYKGRAVLTTEAFF	TGTGCCAGCAGTTATAAGGGTCGGGCTGTCCTTACCACTGAAGCTTTCTTT
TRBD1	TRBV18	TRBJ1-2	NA	CASSQKGQGSVYGYTF	TGTGCCAGCTCACAGAAGGGACAGGGGTCAGTATATGGCTACACCTTC
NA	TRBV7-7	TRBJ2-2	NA	CASSPQGNTGELFF	TGTGCCAGCAGCCCACAGGGGAACACCGGGGAGCTGTTTTTT
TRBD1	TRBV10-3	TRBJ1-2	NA	CAISEGTDLNYGYTF	TGTGCCATCAGTGAGGGGACAGACCTTAACTATGGCTACACCTTC
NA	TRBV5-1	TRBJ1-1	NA	CASTSTPTGNTEAFF	TGCGCCAGCACCTCAACCCCCACGGGGAACACTGAAGCTTTCTTT
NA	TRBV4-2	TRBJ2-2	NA	CASSQDLGASDTGELFF	TGTGCCAGCAGCCAAGATTTGGGGGCGTCGGACACCGGGGAGCTGTTTTTT
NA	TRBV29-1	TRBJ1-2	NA	CSVEDWTYGYTF	TGCAGCGTTGAAGATTGGACCTATGGCTACACCTTC
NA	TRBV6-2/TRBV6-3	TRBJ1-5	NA	CASSWSGGGNQPQHF	TGTGCCAGCAGTTGGTCCGGTGGTGGCAATCAGCCCCAGCATTTT
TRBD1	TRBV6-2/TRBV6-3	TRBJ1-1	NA	CASSYGQGAFLSEAFF	TGTGCCAGCAGTTACGGGCAGGGGGCGTTTTTGAGCGAAGCTTTCTTT
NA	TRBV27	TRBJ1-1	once	CASSLRRSPEAFF	TGTGCCAGCAGTTTGCGCAGGTCCCCTGAAGCTTTCTTT
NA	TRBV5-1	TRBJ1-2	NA	CASRGFVPNSPDGYTF	TGCGCCAGCAGGGGCTTCGTCCCTAATTCTCCGGATGGCTACACCTTC